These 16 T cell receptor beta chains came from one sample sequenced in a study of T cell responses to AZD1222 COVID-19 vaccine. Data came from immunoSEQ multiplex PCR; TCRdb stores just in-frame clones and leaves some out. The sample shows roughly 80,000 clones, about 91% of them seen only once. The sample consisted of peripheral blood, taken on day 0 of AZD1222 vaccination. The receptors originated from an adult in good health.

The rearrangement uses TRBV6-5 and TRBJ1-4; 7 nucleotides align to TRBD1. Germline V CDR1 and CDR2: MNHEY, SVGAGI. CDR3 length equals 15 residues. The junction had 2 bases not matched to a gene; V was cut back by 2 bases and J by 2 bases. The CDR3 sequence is CASSYQGGTNEKLFF. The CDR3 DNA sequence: TGTGCCAGCAGTTACCAGGGGGGGACTAATGAAAAACTGTTTTTT.

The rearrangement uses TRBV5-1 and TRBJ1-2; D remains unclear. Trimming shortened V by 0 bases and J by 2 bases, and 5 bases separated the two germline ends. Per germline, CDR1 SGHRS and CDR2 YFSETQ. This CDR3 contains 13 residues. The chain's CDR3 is CASSLDSNYGYTF. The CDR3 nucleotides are TGCGCCAGCAGCTTGGACTCGAACTATGGCTACACCTTC. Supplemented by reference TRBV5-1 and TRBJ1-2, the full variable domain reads KAGVTQTPRYLIKTRGQQVTLSCSPISGHRSVSWYQQTPGQGLQFLFEYFSETQRNKGNFPGRFSGRQFSNSRSEMNVSTLELGDSALYLCASSLDSNYGYTFGSGTRLTVV.

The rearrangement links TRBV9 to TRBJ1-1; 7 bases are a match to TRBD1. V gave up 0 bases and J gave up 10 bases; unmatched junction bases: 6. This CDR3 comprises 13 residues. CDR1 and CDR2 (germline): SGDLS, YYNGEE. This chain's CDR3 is CASSVEAGGSAFF. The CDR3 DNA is TGTGCCAGCAGCGTAGAGGCAGGGGGGTCAGCTTTCTTT. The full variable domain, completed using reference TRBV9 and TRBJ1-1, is DSGVTQTPKHLITATGQRVTLRCSPRSGDLSVYWYQQSLDQGLQFLIQYYNGEERAKGNILERFSAQQFPDLHSELNLSSLELGDSALYFCASSVEAGGSAFFGQGTRLTVV.

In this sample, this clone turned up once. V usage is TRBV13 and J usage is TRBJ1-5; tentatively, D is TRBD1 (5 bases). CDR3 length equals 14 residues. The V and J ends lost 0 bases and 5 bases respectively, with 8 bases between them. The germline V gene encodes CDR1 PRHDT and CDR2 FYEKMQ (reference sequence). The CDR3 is CASSLGRGDQPQHF. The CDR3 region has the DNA TGTGCCAGCAGCTTAGGTCGGGGGGATCAGCCCCAGCATTTT.

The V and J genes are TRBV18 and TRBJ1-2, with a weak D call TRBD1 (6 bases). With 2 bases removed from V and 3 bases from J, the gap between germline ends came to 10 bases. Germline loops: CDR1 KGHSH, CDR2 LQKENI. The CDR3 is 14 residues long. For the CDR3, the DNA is TGTGCCAGCTCACCAGGGGACACCGACTATGGCTACACCTTC. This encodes CASSPGDTDYGYTF.

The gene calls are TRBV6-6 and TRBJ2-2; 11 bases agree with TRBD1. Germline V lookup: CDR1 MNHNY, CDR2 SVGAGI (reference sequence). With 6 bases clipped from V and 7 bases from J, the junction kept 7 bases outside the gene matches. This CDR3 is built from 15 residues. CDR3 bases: TGTGCCAGCAGACCCGGACAGGGGGCAGGCGGGGAGCTGTTTTTT. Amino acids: CASRPGQGAGGELFF.

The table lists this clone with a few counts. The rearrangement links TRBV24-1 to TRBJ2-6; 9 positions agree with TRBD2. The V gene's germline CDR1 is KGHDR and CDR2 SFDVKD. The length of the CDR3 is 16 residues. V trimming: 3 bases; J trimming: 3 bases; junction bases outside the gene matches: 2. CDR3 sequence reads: CATSDIAGDGANVLTF. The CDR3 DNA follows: TGTGCCACCAGTGATATAGCGGGAGATGGGGCCAACGTCCTGACTTTC.

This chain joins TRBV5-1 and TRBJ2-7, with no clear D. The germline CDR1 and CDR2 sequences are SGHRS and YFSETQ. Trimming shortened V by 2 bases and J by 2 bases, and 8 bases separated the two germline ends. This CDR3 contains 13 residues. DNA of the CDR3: TGCGCCAGCAGCTTCAAGACACCCTACGAGCAGTACTTC. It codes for CASSFKTPYEQYF.

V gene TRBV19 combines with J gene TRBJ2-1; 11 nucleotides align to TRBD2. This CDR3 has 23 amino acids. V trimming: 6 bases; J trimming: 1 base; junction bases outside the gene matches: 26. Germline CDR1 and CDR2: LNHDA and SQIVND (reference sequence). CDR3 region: CASRVPSLPTSGIELGSYNEQFF. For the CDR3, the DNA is TGTGCCAGTAGGGTTCCCTCTCTTCCGACTAGCGGGATAGAATTAGGGTCCTACAATGAGCAGTTCTTC.

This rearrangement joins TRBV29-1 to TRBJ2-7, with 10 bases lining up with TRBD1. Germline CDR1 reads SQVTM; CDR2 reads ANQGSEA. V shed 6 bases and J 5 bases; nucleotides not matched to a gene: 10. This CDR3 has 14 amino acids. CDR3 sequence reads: CSVKPGQGTHEQYF. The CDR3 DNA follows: TGCAGCGTCAAACCGGGACAGGGGACGCACGAGCAGTACTTC.

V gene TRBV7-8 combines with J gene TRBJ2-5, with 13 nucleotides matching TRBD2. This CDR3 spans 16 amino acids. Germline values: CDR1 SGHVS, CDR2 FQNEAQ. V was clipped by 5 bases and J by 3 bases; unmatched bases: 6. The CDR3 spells CASSIGLAGVKETQYF. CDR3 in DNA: TGTGCCAGCAGCATAGGACTAGCGGGAGTTAAAGAGACCCAGTACTTC.

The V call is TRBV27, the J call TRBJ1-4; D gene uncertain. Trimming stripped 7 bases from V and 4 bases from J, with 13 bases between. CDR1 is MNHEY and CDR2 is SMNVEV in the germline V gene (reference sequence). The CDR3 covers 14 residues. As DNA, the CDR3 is TGTGCCAGCATGGTGTCAGGCGATAATGAAAAACTGTTTTTT. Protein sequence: CASMVSGDNEKLFF.

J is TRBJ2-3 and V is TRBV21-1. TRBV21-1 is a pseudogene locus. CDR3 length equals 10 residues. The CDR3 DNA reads TGTGCCACCCTGTCGGCCTCGCAGTATTTT. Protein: CATLSASQYF.

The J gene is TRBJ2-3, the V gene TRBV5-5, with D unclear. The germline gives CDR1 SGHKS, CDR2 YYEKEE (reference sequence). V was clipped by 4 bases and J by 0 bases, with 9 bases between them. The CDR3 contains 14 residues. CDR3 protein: CASSAGHSTDTQYF. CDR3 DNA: TGTGCCAGCAGCGCCGGGCATAGCACAGATACGCAGTATTTT.

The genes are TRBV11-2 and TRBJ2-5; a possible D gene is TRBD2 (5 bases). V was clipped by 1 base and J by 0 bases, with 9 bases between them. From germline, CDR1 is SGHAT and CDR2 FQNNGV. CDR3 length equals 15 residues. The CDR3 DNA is TGTGCCAGCAGCTTAGGGCGGGCAGACCAAGAGACCCAGTACTTC. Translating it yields CASSLGRADQETQYF.

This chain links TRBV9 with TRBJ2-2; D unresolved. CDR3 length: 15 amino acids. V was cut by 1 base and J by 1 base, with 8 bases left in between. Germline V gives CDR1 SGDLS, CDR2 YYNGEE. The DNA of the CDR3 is TGTGCCAGCAGCGTACAGTGGTTGAACACCGGGGAGCTGTTTTTT. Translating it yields CASSVQWLNTGELFF. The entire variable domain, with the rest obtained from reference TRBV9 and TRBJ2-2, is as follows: DSGVTQTPKHLITATGQRVTLRCSPRSGDLSVYWYQQSLDQGLQFLIQYYNGEERAKGNILERFSAQQFPDLHSELNLSSLELGDSALYFCASSVQWLNTGELFFGEGSRLTVL.